This T cell receptor beta chain appears in the sequencing data of a study of monozygotic twins with inflammatory bowel disease (dated by TCRdb to about 2019). Concerning the study at large: In total, around 30 monozygotic twin pairs made up the full study: 19 Danish pairs, all IBD-discordant, plus nine German pairs, of which four were IBD-concordant and five were IBD-discordant. Within discordant pairs, disease-associated traits were sought mainly by comparing IBD patients with their genetically identical healthy co-twins. Each individual had, on average, about 151 000 unique TCRalpha sequences and 181 000 unique TCRbeta sequences available for analysis. The paper's findings and limits, for the study overall: No single strong signal or clonotype linked to IBD turned up in the results, so the idea that one exists was not supported. IBD patients shared fewer clonotypes with other individuals than healthy twins did, most markedly in patients showing signs of disease activity. Background noise and inter-individual variability may have been introduced into the repertoires by the differing immunosuppressive treatments among patients. Different T cell subtypes could not be distinguished in the analysis. TCRbeta repertoire diversity, by inverse Simpson index, was decreased in IBD patients compared with their healthy co-twins. Repertoire similarity did not differ between concordant and discordant twins, which could be due to limited statistical power.

From each donor, a roughly 2.3 ml peripheral blood sample was collected into PAXgene tubes and stored at -80 degrees C. Without any T cell sorting, total RNA was extracted from whole blood using the PAXgene blood miRNA kit on an automated QIAcube. Deep TCRalpha and TCRbeta repertoire profiling with unique molecular barcoding was performed on peripheral blood of monozygotic twin pairs concordant or discordant for inflammatory bowel disease. For every twin pair, smoking habits were documented, and each individual was categorised as a current, former or never smoker. As to this clonotype: The antigen it binds to is not known.

Counted from cysteine to phenylalanine, this CDR3 has 15 amino acids. The protein alone is recorded here. The germline V gene gives CDR1 as SGHRS and CDR2 as YFSETQ. The library was generated by 5' RACE. The input for every TCR library was around 4,000 ng of total RNA. For each sample, cDNA synthesis was carried out in eight separate reactions using SMARTScribe reverse transcriptase. Unique molecular identifiers containing a 6-nucleotide sample barcode were introduced through template switching during cDNA synthesis. TCRalpha and TCRbeta cDNA was amplified by two nested PCRs of 16 and 9 cycles, with bead purification after each PCR. Before amplification, cDNA was treated with uracil DNA-glycosylase and purified using the QIAquick PCR purification kit. The second PCR added Illumina TruSeq-compatible adapters along with sample-specific barcodes. TapeStation and Qubit were used to check library quality and concentration, and roughly 5.5 ng of each library was pooled. Sequencing of the pooled libraries was done on an Illumina HiSeq2500 single-index Rapid Run using custom sequencing primers and 2 x 100 bp reads. Per the original workflow: MiGEC version 1.2.6 was used for UMI-based consensus assembly to correct PCR and sequencing errors. MiXCR version 2.1.1 handled V(D)J alignment, clonotype assembly and CDR3 extraction. Gene usage, clonotype sharing and MAIT/NKT TCR abundance were normalised by analysing the top 1000, 10 000 and 20 000 clonotypes per sample. Diversity was computed as the inverse Simpson index with the vegan R package after downsampling to 27 000 UMIs. Statistical testing used paired Mann-Whitney U tests on the discordant twin pairs and applied Benjamini-Hochberg correction for multiple testing. Following reprocessing of the reads by TCRdb, the data hold one row per CDR3 protein sequence and no DNA is available. The V and J calls, along with clone size, are taken from TCRdb and not from the paper's own processing. The sample table records a few hundred thousand distinct CDR3 sequences. The top ten clones comprise 5% to 6% of the sample.

This receptor was identified in a human donor with ulcerative colitis or Crohn's disease, or a healthy co-twin of an affected twin (not recorded which). The chain uses TRBV5-1 and TRBJ2-3. The sequenced sample was blood. The CDR3 corresponds to CASSSGSRHTDTQYF.